This T cell receptor beta chain was profiled in a study of vaccination effects on CD4 cells after COVID-19. With respect to this clone: Its antigen is undetermined.

Culture lasted about ten days before CD4+ T cell isolation. The data were produced by immunoSEQ multiplex PCR, yet TCRdb's version contains in-frame clones alone and is incomplete. The repertoire holds around 35,000 clones, with roughly two thirds as singletons. Per germline, CDR1 DFQATT and CDR2 SNEGSKA (reference sequence). The CDR3 covers 14 residues. V lost 3 bases, J lost 3 bases, and 14 bases lay in between. The clonotype originates from a human donor who received a COVID-19 vaccine. Sequencing used CD4+ T cells from PBMCs cultured without peptide, obtained before COVID-19 vaccination. The V and J genes are TRBV20-1 and TRBJ1-2; a weak D match, TRBD1 (5 bases). CDR3 sequence: CSASWGLSYYGYTF. The CDR3 DNA reads as TGCAGTGCTAGTTGGGGCCTATCTTACTATGGCTACACCTTC.